This T cell receptor (beta chain) was recorded in a study of shared clonotypes between healthy human individuals. Whole-study context: Plates per donor: three CD4 naive, three CD4 memory, two CD8 naive, one CD8 memory.

Over several immunoSEQ plates, each subset's genomic DNA was distributed in even portions. Produced via immunoSEQ multiplex PCR; TCRdb's table is partial and in-frame only. The table has some 630,000 clones, about 95% seen once; the top ten hold more than 0.085%. A few counts support this clone. Its antigen remains unknown. General study results and limits: Relative to memory subsets, naive subsets generally showed larger estimated richness.

Only CD45RO-negative cells positively selected for CCR7 counted as naive CD8 cells, so terminally differentiated effector memory CD45RA+ cells were excluded. CDR1 and CDR2 from the germline V gene are SGHNT and YYREEE (reference sequence). Trimming shortened V by 0 bases and J by 8 bases, and 9 bases separated the two germline ends. The CDR3 runs to 13 residues. The sequence derives from a woman between 25 and 40 years old in good health. The chain is built from TRBV5-4 and TRBJ2-1; D is unresolved. Sequenced sample: naive CD8+ T cells sorted from blood. The CDR3 sequence is CASSLVSDHEQFF. DNA for the CDR3: TGTGCCAGCAGCTTGGTCTCCGATCATGAGCAGTTCTTC. The full variable domain, its missing parts supplied by reference TRBV5-4 and TRBJ2-1, is ETGVTQSPTHLIKTRGQQVTLRCSSQSGHNTVSWYQQALGQGPQFIFQYYREEENGRGNFPPRFSGLQFPNYSSELNVNALELDDSALYLCASSLVSDHEQFFGPGTRLTVL.